Many counts were recorded for the clone carrying this TCR beta chain. Preparation of the TCRbeta library involved a method that used unique molecular identifiers. TCRdb redid the calling of the PCR reads with MiXCR, one entry per CDR3 protein. The table has 220,000 or so distinct CDR3 sequences, around 8% seen once. This entry belongs to a study of T-cell reconstitution after alpha-beta-depleted transplantation in children. The germline V gene has CDR1 SGHAT and CDR2 FQNNGV. V was clipped by 1 base and J by 2 bases, with 11 bases between them. The CDR3 loop spans 15 amino acids. Sequencing used PBMCs, mostly from graft donor cells, obtained 180 days after TCRalphabeta/CD19-depleted stem cell transplant. This receptor was obtained from a male patient aged 10 to 17 who had a stem cell transplant for acute lymphoblastic leukemia, so the T cells may come from the graft donor. The chain employs TRBV11-2 and TRBJ2-5; a weak D match, TRBD1 (5 bases). The CDR3 DNA reads TGTGCCAGCAGCTTAGCTTGGACACTGCAAGAGACCCAGTACTTC. This translates into CASSLAWTLQETQYF.